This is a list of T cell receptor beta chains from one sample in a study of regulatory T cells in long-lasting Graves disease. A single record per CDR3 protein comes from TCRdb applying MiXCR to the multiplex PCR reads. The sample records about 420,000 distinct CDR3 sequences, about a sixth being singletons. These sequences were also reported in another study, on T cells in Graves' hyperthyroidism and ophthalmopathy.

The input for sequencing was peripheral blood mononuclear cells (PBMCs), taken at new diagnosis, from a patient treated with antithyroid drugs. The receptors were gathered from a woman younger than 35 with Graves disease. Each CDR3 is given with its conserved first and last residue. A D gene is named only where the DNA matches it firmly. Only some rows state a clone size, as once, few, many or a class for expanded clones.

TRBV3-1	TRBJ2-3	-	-	CASSQDPSRGDPSDTQYF	TGTGCCAGCAGCCAAGATCCTTCGCGCGGGGATCCCTCAGATACGCAGTATTTT
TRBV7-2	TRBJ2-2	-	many	CASRTANTGELFF	TGTGCCAGCAGGACAGCGAACACCGGGGAGCTGTTTTTT
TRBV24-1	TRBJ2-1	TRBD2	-	CATSDSKGPKRREFYNEQFF	TGTGCCACCAGTGATTCAAAGGGCCCGAAGAGGCGGGAGTTCTACAATGAGCAGTTCTTC
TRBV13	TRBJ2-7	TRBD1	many	CASSFPGTGNGTYEQYF	TGTGCCAGCAGCTTCCCCGGGACAGGGAATGGGACCTACGAGCAGTACTTC
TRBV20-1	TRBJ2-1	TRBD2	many	CSARDETSGRVYNEQFF	TGCAGTGCTAGAGATGAGACTAGCGGGAGAGTATACAATGAGCAGTTCTTC
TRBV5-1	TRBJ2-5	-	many	CASSLGGDETQYF	TGCGCCAGCAGCTTGGGCGGGGATGAGACCCAGTACTTC
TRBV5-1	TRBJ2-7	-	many	CASRPDGAGEQYF	TGCGCCAGCAGACCGGACGGGGCGGGCGAGCAGTACTTC
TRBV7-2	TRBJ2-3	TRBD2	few	CASSILAGVNTDTQYF	TGTGCCAGCAGCATCCTAGCGGGAGTCAACACAGATACGCAGTATTTT
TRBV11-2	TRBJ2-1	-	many	CASSLEGISYNEQFF	TGTGCCAGCAGCTTAGAGGGGATCTCCTACAATGAGCAGTTCTTC
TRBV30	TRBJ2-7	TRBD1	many	CASNREGAPYEQYF	TGTGCCTCGAACCGAGAGGGGGCGCCTTACGAGCAGTACTTC
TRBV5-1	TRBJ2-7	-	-	CASSLGNGNSEQYF	TGCGCCAGCAGCTTGGGCAACGGTAACAGTGAGCAGTACTTC
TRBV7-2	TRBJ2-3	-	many	CATAPAVSTDTQYF	TGTGCCACTGCCCCGGCCGTGAGCACAGATACGCAGTATTTT
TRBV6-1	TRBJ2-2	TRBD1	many	CASTRTGPGELFF	TGTGCCAGCACCAGGACAGGGCCCGGGGAGCTGTTTTTT
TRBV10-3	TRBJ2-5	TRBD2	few	CAISESYRLAGAIQETQYF	TGTGCCATCAGTGAGTCATACCGGCTAGCGGGAGCTATTCAAGAGACCCAGTACTTC
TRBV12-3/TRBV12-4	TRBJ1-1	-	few	CASSFIHSGVPEAFF	TGTGCCAGCAGTTTTATCCATTCAGGGGTTCCGGAGGCTTTCTTT
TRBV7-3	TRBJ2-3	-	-	CASSWTGESDTQYF	TGTGCCAGCAGCTGGACGGGAGAATCAGATACGCAGTATTTT
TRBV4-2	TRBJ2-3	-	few	CASSQVGGAGDTQYF	TGTGCCAGCAGCCAAGTCGGAGGAGCAGGAGATACGCAGTATTTT
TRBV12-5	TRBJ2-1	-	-	CASGLAGRNSYNEQFF	TGTGCTAGTGGTTTGGCGGGACGAAACTCCTACAATGAGCAGTTCTTC
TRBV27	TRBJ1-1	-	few	CASSLTSGRLTEAFF	TGTGCCAGCAGCCTTACCTCAGGGCGGTTAACTGAAGCTTTCTTT
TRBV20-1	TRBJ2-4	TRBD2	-	CSARAWASGRSSAKNIQYF	TGCAGTGCTAGGGCCTGGGCTAGCGGGAGATCCTCGGCCAAAAACATTCAGTACTTC
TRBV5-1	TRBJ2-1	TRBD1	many	CASRTPGQEYNEQFF	TGCGCCAGCCGGACGCCGGGACAGGAATACAATGAGCAGTTCTTC
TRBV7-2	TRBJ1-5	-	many	CASSLAGTRWQPQHF	TGTGCCAGCAGCTTAGCGGGGACCCGATGGCAGCCCCAGCATTTT
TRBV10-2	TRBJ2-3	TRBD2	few	CASQTSGDTDTQYF	TGCGCCAGCCAAACTAGCGGAGACACAGATACGCAGTATTTT
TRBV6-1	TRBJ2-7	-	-	CASRARAWWEQYF	TGTGCCAGCAGAGCCAGAGCTTGGTGGGAGCAGTACTTC
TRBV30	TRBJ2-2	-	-	CAWSVGDTGELFF	TGTGCCTGGAGTGTTGGAGACACCGGGGAGCTGTTTTTT
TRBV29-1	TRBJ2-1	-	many	CSGAFNEQFF	TGCAGCGGGGCTTTTAATGAGCAGTTCTTC
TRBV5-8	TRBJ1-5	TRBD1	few	CASSGDRGSVQPQHF	TGTGCCAGCAGCGGGGACAGGGGAAGTGTCCAGCCCCAGCATTTT
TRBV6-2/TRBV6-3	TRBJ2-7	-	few	CASSNPTNYEQYF	TGTGCCAGCAGCAACCCGACTAACTACGAGCAGTACTTC
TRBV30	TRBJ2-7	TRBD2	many	CAWGLAGTGEQYF	TGTGCCTGGGGACTAGCGGGAACGGGCGAGCAGTACTTC
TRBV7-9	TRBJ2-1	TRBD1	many	CASSPTTGENYNEQFF	TGTGCCAGCAGCCCTACCACAGGGGAGAACTACAATGAGCAGTTCTTC
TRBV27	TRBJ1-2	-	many	CASSKTPVYGYTF	TGTGCCAGCAGTAAGACCCCTGTCTATGGCTACACCTTC
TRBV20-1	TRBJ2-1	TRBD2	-	CSARVVAGVVYEQFF	TGCAGTGCTAGAGTAGTAGCGGGAGTAGTCTATGAGCAGTTCTTC
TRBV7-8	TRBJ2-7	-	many	CASSQSGTAIYEQYF	TGTGCCAGCAGCCAGTCGGGGACCGCTATCTACGAGCAGTACTTC
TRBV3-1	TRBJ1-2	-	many	CASSQEGLNYGYTF	TGTGCCAGCAGCCAAGAGGGCCTCAACTATGGCTACACCTTC
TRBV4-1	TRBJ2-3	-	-	CASSLEMTSASTDTQYF	TGCGCCAGCAGCCTAGAAATGACATCCGCTAGCACAGATACGCAGTATTTT
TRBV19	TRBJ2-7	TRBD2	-	CASSIDLAGDYEQYF	TGTGCCAGTAGTATTGATCTAGCGGGAGACTACGAGCAGTACTTC
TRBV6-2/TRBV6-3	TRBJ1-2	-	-	CASSYWADSVRGYTF	TGTGCCAGCAGTTATTGGGCGGACAGTGTACGTGGCTACACCTTC
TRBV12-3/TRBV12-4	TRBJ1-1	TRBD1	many	CASSPRPEGAQAFF	TGTGCCAGCAGCCCTCGGCCCGAGGGGGCTCAAGCTTTCTTT
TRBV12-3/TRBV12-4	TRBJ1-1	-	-	CASSLEQPGEAFF	TGTGCCAGCAGTTTAGAGCAACCTGGGGAAGCTTTCTTT
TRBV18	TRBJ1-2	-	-	CASSPISPVAEAYGYTF	TGTGCCAGCTCACCAATTAGCCCGGTAGCAGAGGCCTATGGCTACACCTTC
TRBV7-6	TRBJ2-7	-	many	CASSLEASSYEQYF	TGTGCCAGCAGCTTGGAAGCGAGCTCCTACGAGCAGTACTTC
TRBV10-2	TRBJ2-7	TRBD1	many	CASSEHRDRVVEQYF	TGCGCCAGCAGTGAGCACCGGGACAGGGTGGTTGAGCAGTACTTC
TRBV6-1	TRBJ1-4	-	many	CASGQGRDEKLFF	TGTGCCAGCGGTCAGGGACGGGATGAAAAACTGTTTTTT
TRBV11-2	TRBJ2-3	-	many	CASSFPLADTQYF	TGTGCCAGCAGCTTTCCCCTAGCAGATACGCAGTATTTT
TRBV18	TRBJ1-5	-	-	CASSPGGGDFPRSNQPQHF	TGTGCCAGCTCACCGGGAGGAGGGGACTTCCCGAGAAGCAATCAGCCCCAGCATTTT
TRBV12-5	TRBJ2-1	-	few	CASGNDKVQFF	TGTGCTAGTGGTAACGACAAGGTGCAGTTCTTC
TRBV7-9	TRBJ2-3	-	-	CASSPPLGHGLSTDTQYF	TGTGCCAGCAGCCCCCCCCTGGGTCACGGCCTAAGCACAGATACGCAGTATTTT
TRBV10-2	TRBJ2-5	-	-	CASRPEGGSQETQYF	TGCGCCAGCCGACCCGAAGGCGGGTCACAAGAGACCCAGTACTTC
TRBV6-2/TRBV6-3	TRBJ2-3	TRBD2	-	CASSLGLAGGRTDTQYF	TGTGCCAGCAGTTTGGGACTAGCGGGAGGTAGGACAGATACGCAGTATTTT
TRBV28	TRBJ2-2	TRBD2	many	CASSLPGGGAGELFF	TGTGCCAGCAGTCTCCCCGGGGGGGGCGCCGGGGAGCTGTTTTTT
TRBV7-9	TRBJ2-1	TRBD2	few	CASSAPGLAGYNEQFF	TGTGCCAGCAGCGCGCCGGGACTAGCGGGATACAATGAGCAGTTCTTC
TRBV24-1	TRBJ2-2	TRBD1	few	CATSETGGAGGELFF	TGTGCCACCAGTGAAACAGGGGGCGCAGGCGGGGAGCTGTTTTTT
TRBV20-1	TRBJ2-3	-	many	CSAPVFTDTQYF	TGCAGTGCTCCAGTCTTCACAGATACGCAGTATTTT
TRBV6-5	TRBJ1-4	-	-	CASSYSFSPFLGEKLFF	TGTGCCAGCAGTTACAGTTTTAGTCCCTTTCTAGGGGAAAAACTGTTTTTT
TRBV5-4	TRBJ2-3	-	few	CASSLAQFSTDTQYF	TGTGCCAGCAGCTTGGCCCAGTTCAGCACAGATACGCAGTATTTT
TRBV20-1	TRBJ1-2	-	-	CSAPRATRRGYTF	TGCAGTGCTCCGAGGGCCACTCGACGGGGCTACACCTTC
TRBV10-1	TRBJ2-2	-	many	CASSDRVDTGELFF	TGCGCCAGCAGTGACAGGGTAGACACCGGGGAGCTGTTTTTT
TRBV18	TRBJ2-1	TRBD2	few	CASSPLSGRESYNEQFF	TGTGCCAGCTCACCATTATCCGGGAGGGAATCCTACAATGAGCAGTTCTTC
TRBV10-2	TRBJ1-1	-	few	CASKGHVGTEAFF	TGCGCCAGCAAAGGGCATGTGGGGACTGAAGCTTTCTTT